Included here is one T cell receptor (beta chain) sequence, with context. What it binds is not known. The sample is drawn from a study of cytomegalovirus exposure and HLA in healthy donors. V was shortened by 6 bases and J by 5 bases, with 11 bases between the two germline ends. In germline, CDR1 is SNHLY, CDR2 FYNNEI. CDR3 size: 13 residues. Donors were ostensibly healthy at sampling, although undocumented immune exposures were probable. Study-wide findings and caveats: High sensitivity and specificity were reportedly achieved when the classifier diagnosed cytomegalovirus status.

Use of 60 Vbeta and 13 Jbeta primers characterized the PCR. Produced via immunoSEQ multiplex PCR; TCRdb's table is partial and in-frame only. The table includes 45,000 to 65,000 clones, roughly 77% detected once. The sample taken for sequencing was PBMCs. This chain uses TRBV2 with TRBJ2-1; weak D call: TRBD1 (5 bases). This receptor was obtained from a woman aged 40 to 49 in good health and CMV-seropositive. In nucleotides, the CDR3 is TGTGCCAGCAGCGAACAGACAGACAATGAGCAGTTCTTC. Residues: CASSEQTDNEQFF.